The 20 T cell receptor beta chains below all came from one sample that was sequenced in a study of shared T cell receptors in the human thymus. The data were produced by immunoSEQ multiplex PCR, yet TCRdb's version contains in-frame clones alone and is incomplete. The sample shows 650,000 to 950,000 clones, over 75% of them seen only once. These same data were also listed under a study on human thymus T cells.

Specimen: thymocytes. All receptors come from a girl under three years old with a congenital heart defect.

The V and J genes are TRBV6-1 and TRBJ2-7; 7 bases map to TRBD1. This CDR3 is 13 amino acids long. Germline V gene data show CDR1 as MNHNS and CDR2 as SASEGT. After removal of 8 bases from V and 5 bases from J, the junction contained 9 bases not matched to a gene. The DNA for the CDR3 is TGTGCCAGCGCCGACAGGGTCGAGGACGAGCAGTACTTC. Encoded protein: CASADRVEDEQYF.

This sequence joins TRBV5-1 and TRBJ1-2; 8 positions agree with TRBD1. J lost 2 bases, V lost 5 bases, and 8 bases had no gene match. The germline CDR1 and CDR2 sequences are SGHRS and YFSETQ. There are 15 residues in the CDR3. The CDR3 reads CASRNRQGLNYGYTF. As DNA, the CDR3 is TGCGCCAGCAGAAACCGACAGGGGTTAAACTATGGCTACACCTTC.

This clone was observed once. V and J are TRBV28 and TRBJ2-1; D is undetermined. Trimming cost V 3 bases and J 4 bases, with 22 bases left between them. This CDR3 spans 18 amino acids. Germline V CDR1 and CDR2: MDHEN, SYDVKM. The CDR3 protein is CASSFSLLLPTPYNEQFF. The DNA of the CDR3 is TGTGCCAGCAGTTTTAGCCTTCTGCTCCCCACTCCTTACAATGAGCAGTTCTTC.

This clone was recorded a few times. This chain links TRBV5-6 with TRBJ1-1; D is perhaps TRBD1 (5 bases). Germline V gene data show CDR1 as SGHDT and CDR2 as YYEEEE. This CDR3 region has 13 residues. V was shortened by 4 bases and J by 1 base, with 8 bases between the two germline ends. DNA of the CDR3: TGTGCCAGCAGCAACGACAGGAACACTGAAGCTTTCTTT. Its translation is CASSNDRNTEAFF.

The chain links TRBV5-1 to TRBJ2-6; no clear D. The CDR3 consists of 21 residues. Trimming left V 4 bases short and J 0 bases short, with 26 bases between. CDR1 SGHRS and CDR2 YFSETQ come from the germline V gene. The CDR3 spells CASSLGYPLQSIHSGANVLTF. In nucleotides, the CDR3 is TGCGCCAGCAGCCTCGGCTACCCGTTACAGTCAATTCACTCTGGGGCCAACGTCCTGACTTTC.

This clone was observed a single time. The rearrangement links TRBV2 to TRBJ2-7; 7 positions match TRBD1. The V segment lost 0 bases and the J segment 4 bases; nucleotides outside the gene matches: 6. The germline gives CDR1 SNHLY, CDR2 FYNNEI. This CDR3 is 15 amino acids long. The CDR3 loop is CASSEARQGSYEQYF. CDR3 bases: TGTGCCAGCAGTGAAGCCCGACAGGGCTCTTACGAGCAGTACTTC.

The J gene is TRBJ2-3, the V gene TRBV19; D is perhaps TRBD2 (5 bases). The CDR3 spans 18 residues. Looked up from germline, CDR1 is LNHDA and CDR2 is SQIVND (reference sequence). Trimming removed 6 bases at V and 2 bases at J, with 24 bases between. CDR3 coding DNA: TGTGCCAGTAGCACTCGTATCCCCCGGAGCGGTCCCACAGATACGCAGTATTTT. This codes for CASSTRIPRSGPTDTQYF.

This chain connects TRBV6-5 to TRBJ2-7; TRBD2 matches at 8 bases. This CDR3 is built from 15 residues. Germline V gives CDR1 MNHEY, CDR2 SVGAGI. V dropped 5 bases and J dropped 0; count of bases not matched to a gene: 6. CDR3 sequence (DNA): TGTGCCAGCAGTCAAAGCGGGGGTAGCTCCTACGAGCAGTACTTC. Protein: CASSQSGGSSYEQYF.

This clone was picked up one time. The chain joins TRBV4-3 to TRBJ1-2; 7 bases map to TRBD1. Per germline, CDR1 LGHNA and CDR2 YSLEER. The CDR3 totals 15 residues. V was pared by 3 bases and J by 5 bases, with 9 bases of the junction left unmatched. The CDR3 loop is CASSQDGTVGYGYTF. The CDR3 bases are TGCGCCAGCAGCCAGGATGGGACAGTTGGTTATGGCTACACCTTC.

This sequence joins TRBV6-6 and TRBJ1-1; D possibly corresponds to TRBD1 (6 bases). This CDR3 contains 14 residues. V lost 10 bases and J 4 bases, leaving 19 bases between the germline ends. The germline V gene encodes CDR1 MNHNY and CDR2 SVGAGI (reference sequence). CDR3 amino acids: CANSPGGRGTEAFF. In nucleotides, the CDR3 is TGTGCCAACTCTCCCGGGGGGCGCGGCACTGAAGCTTTCTTT.

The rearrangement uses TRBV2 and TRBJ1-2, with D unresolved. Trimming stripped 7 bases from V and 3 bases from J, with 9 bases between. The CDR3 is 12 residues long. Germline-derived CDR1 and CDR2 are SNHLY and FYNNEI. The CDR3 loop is CASILLDYGYTF. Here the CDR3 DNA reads TGTGCCAGCATACTGTTGGACTATGGCTACACCTTC.

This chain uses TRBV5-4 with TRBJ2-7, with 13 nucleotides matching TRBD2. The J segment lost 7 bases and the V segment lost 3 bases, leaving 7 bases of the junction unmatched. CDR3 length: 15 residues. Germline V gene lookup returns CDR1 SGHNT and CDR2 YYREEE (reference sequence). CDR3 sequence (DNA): TGTGCCAGCAGCTCAGGACTAGCGGGGGCGGGGGAGCAGTACTTC. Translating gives CASSSGLAGAGEQYF.

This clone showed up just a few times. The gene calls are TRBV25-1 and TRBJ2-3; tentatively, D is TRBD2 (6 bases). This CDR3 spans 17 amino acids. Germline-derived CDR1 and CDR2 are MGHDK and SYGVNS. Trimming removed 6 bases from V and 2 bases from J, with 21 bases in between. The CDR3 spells CASSVHWDSSYTDTQYF. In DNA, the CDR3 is TGTGCCAGCAGCGTACATTGGGACTCATCATACACAGATACGCAGTATTTT.

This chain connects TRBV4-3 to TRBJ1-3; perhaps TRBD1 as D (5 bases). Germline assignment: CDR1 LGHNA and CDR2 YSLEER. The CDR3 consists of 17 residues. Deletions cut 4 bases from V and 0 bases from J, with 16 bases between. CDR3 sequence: CASSPSTGDLSGNTIYF. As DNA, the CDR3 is TGCGCCAGCAGCCCATCCACGGGGGATCTCTCTGGAAACACCATATATTTT.

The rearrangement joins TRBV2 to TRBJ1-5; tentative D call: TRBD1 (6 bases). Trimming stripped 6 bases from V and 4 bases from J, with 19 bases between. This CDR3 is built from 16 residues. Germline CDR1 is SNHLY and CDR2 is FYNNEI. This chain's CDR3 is CASSLLGRGVNQPQHF. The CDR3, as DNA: TGTGCCAGCAGCCTTTTAGGGAGGGGGGTGAATCAGCCCCAGCATTTT.

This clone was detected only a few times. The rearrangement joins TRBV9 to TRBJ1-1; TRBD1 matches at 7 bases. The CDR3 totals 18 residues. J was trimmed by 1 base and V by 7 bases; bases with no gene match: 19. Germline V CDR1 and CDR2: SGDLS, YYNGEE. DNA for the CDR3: TGTGCCAGCCAAGCCCCAGGATCCCACGGGACAGAGAACACTGAAGCTTTCTTT. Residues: CASQAPGSHGTENTEAFF. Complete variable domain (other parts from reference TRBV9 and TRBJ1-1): DSGVTQTPKHLITATGQRVTLRCSPRSGDLSVYWYQQSLDQGLQFLIQYYNGEERAKGNILERFSAQQFPDLHSELNLSSLELGDSALYFCASQAPGSHGTENTEAFFGQGTRLTVV.

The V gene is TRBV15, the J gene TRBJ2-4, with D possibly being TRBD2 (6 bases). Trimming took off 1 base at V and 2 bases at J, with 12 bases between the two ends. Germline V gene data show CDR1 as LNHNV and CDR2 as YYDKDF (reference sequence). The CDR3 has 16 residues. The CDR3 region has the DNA TGTGCCACCAGCAGAGGTGTTAGCGGCCCCAAAAACATTCAGTACTTC. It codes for CATSRGVSGPKNIQYF. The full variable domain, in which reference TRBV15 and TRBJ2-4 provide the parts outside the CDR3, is DAMVIQNPRYQVTQFGKPVTLSCSQTLNHNVMYWYQQKSSQAPKLLFHYYDKDFNNEADTPDNFQSRRPNTSFCFLDIRSPGLGDTAMYLCATSRGVSGPKNIQYFGAGTRLSVL.

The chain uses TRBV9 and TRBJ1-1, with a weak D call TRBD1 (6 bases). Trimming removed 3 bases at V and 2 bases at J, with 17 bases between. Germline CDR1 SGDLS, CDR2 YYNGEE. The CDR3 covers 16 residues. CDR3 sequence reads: CASSEYSTGANTEAFF. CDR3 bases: TGTGCCAGCAGCGAATATTCGACAGGCGCCAACACTGAAGCTTTCTTT.

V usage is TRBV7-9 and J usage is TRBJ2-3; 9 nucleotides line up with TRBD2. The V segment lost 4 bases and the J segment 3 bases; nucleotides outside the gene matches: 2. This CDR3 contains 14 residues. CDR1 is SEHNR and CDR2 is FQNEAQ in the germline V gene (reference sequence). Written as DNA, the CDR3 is TGTGCCAGCAGCTATAGCGGGGGAACAGATACGCAGTATTTT. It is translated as CASSYSGGTDTQYF.

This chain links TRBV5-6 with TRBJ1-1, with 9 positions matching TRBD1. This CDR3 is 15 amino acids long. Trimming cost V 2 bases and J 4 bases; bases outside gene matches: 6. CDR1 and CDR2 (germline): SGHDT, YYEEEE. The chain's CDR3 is CASSLLTGGGTEAFF. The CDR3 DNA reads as TGTGCCAGCAGCTTACTAACAGGGGGCGGCACTGAAGCTTTCTTT.